One T cell receptor beta chain is described in this entry. Its antigen remains unidentified. Genomic DNA served as template for TCR beta VDJ and CDR3 profiling. Using its own MiXCR run on the reads, TCRdb lists one record per CDR3 protein. The sample consists of roughly 280,000 distinct CDR3 sequences, about three fifths of them appearing once. This record belongs to a study of CD8+CD57+ T cells in acquired aplastic anemia. All patients picked for sequencing had shown, by flow cytometry, an expansion of CD8+CD57+ cells. Trimming pared 4 bases from V and 4 bases from J, leaving 12 bases between. Germline assignment: CDR1 SGHTA and CDR2 FQGNSA. The CDR3 has 14 amino acids. Study conclusions and caveats: A set of around 30 CD8+ CDR3 sequences was shared between patients and controls, and these sequences appeared highly expressed in patients.

Sequenced material: sorted CD4+, CD8+, or CD8+CD57+ T cells (not recorded which) from PBMCs. The receptor's source is a human donor with aplastic anemia. The V call is TRBV7-2, the J call TRBJ2-3; perhaps TRBD2 as D (5 bases). This chain's CDR3 is CASSYGLSSDTQYF. The CDR3 DNA follows: TGTGCCAGCAGCTACGGACTGTCCTCAGATACGCAGTATTTT.